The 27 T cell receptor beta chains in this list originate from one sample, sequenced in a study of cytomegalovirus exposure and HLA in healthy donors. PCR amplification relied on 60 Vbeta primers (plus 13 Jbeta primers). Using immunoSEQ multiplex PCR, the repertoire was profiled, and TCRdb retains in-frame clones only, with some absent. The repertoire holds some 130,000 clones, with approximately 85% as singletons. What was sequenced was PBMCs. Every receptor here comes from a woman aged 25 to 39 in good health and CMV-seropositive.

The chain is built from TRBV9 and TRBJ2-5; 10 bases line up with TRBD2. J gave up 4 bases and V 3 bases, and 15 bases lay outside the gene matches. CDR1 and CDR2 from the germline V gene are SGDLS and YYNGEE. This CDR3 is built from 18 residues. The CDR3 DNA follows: TGTGCCAGCAGCGCCAGTTGGGGAGCGGGAGGGCCAGGAGAGACCCAGTACTTC. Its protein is CASSASWGAGGPGETQYF. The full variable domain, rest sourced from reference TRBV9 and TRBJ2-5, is DSGVTQTPKHLITATGQRVTLRCSPRSGDLSVYWYQQSLDQGLQFLIQYYNGEERAKGNILERFSAQQFPDLHSELNLSSLELGDSALYFCASSASWGAGGPGETQYFGPGTRLLVL.

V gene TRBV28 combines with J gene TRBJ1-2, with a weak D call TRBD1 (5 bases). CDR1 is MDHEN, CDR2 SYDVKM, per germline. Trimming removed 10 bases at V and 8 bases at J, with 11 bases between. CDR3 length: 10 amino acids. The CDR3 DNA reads TGTGCCACCTCGGGGGTGGGCTACACCTTC. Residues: CATSGVGYTF.

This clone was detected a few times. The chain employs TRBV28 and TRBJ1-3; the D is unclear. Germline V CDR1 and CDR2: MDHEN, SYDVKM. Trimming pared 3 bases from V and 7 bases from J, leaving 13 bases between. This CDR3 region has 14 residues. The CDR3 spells CASSFHGVANTIYF. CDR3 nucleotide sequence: TGTGCCAGCAGTTTCCATGGTGTAGCGAACACCATATATTTT.

The CDR3 nucleotides read TGCGCCAGCAGCCTCTCCCCCTACCCGTACAATGAGCAGTTCTTC. It is translated as CASSLSPYPYNEQFF. The V gene is TRBV5-1, the J gene TRBJ2-1; D gene uncertain. The CDR3 length is 15 residues. The V gene's germline CDR1 is SGHRS and CDR2 YFSETQ. V was shortened by 4 bases and J by 4 bases, with 15 bases between the two germline ends.

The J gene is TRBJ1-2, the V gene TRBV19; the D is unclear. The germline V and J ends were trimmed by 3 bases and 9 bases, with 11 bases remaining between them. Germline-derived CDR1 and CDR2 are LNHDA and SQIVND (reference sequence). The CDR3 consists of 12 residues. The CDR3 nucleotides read TGTGCCAGTAGTATTTACAGTAGGAGCTACACCTTC. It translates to CASSIYSRSYTF.

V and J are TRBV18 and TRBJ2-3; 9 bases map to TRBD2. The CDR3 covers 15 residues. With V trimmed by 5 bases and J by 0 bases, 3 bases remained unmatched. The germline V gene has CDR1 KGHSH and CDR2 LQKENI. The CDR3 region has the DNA TGTGCCAGCTCATCCCTAGCGGGGAGCACAGATACGCAGTATTTT. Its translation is CASSSLAGSTDTQYF.

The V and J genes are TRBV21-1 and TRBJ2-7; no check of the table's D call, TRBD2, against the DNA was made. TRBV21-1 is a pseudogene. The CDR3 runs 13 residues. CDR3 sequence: CASSKPGAYEQYF. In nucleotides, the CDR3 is TGTGCCAGCAGCAAACCCGGGGCCTACGAGCAGTACTTC.

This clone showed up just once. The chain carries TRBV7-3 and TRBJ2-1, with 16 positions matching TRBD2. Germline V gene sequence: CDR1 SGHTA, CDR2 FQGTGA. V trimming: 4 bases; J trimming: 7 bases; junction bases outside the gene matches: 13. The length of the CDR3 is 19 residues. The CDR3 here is CASSSTAGLAGGPLNEQFF. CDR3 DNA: TGTGCCAGCAGCTCTACCGCGGGACTAGCGGGAGGGCCATTGAATGAGCAGTTCTTC.

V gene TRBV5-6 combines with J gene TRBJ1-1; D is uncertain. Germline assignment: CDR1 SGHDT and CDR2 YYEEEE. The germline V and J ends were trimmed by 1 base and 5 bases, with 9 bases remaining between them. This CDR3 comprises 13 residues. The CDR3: CASSLRAGTEAFF. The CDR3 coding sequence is TGTGCCAGCAGCTTGCGAGCGGGAACTGAAGCTTTCTTT.

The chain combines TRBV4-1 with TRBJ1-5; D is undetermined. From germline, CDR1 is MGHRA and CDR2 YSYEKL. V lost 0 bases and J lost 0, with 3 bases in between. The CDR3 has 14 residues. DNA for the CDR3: TGCGCCAGCAGCCAAGATAATAGCAATCAGCCCCAGCATTTT. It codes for CASSQDNSNQPQHF.

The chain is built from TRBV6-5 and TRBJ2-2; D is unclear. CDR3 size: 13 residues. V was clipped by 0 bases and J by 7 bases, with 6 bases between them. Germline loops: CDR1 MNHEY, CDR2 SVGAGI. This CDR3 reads CASSYSTGGELFF. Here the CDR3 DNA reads TGTGCCAGCAGTTACTCGACGGGCGGGGAGCTGTTTTTT.

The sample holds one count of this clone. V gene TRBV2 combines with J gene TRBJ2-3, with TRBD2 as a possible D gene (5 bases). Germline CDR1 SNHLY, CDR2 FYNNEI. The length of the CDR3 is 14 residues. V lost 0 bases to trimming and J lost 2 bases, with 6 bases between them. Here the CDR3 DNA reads TGTGCCAGCAGTGAAGCTAGCGCCACAGATACGCAGTATTTT. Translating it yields CASSEASATDTQYF.

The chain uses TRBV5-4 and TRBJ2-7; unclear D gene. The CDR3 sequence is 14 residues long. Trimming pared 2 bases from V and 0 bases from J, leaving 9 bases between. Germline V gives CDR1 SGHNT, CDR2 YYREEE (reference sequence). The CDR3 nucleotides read TGTGCCAGCAGCTTTGGTCAGGACTCCTACGAGCAGTACTTC. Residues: CASSFGQDSYEQYF.

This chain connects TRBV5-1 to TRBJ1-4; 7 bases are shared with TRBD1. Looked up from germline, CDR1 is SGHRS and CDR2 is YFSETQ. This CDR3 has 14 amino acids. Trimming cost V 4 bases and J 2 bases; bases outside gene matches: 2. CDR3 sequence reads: CASSKTGTNEKLFF. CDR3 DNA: TGCGCCAGCAGCAAGACAGGGACTAATGAAAAACTGTTTTTT.

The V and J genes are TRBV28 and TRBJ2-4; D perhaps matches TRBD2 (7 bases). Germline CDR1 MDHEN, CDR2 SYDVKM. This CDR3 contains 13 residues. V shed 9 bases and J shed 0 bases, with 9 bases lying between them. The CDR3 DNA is TGTGCCAGTCGGGGGGCAGCCAAAAACATTCAGTACTTC. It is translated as CASRGAAKNIQYF.

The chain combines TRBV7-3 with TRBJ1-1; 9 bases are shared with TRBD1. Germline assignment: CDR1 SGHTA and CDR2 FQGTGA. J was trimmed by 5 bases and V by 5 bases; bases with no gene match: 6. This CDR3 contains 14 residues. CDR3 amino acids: CASSPAGTGTEAFF. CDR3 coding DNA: TGTGCCAGCAGCCCAGCGGGGACAGGGACTGAAGCTTTCTTT.

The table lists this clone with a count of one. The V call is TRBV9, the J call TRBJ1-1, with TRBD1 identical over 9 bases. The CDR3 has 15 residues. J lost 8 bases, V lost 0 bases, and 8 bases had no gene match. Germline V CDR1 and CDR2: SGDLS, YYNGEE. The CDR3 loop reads CASSVEGQGYEEAFF. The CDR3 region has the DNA TGTGCCAGCAGCGTAGAGGGACAGGGTTATGAAGAAGCTTTCTTT.

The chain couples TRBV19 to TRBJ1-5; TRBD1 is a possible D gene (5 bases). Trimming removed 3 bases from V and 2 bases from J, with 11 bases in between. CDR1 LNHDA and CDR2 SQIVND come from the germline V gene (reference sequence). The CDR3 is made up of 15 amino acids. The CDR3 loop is CASSIGGGGNQPQHF. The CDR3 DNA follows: TGTGCCAGTAGTATCGGGGGAGGAGGCAATCAGCCCCAGCATTTT.

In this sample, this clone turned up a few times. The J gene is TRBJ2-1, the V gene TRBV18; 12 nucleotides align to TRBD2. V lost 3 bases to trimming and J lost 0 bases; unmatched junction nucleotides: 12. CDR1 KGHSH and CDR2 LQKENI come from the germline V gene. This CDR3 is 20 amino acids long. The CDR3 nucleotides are TGTGCCAGCTCACCGAAAGGAAGACTAGCGGGGGTCCTCTCCTACAATGAGCAGTTCTTC. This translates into CASSPKGRLAGVLSYNEQFF.

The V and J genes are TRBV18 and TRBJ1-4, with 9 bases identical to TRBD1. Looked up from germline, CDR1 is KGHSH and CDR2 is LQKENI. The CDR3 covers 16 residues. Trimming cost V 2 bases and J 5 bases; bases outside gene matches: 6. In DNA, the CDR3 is TGTGCCAGCTCACCATTCCGGACAGGGGCAAATGAAAAACTGTTTTTT. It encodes CASSPFRTGANEKLFF.

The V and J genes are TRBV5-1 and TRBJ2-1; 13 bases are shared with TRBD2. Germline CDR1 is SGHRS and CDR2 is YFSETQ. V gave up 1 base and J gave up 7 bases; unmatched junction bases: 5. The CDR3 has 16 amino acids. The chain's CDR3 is CASSLRTSGGRNEQFF. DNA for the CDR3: TGCGCCAGCAGCTTGCGGACTAGCGGGGGCAGGAATGAGCAGTTCTTC. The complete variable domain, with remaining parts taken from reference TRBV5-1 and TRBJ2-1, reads KAGVTQTPRYLIKTRGQQVTLSCSPISGHRSVSWYQQTPGQGLQFLFEYFSETQRNKGNFPGRFSGRQFSNSRSEMNVSTLELGDSALYLCASSLRTSGGRNEQFFGPGTRLTVL.

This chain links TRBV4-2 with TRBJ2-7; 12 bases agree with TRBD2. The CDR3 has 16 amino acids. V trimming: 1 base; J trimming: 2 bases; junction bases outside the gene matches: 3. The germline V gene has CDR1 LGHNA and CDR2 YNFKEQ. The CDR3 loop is CASSQGPSGGAYEQYF. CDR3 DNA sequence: TGTGCCAGCAGCCAAGGACCTAGCGGGGGGGCCTACGAGCAGTACTTC.

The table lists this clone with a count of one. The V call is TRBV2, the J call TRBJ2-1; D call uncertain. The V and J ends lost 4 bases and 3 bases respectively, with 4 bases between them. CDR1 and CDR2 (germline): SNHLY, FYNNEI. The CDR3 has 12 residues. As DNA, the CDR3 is TGTGCCAGCAGTGCACACTACAATGAGCAGTTCTTC. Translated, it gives CASSAHYNEQFF.

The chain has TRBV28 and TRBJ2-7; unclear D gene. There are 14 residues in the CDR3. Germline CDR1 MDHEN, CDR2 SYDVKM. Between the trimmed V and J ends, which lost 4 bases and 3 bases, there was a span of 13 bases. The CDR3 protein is CASSSTHTFYEQYF. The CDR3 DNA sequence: TGTGCCAGCAGTTCGACACATACCTTCTACGAGCAGTACTTC.

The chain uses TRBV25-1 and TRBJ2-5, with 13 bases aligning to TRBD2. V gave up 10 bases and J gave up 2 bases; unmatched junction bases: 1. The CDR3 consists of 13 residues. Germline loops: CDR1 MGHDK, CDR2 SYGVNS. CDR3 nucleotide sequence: TGTGCCACGGGACTAGCGGGACAAGAGACCCAGTACTTC. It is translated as CATGLAGQETQYF. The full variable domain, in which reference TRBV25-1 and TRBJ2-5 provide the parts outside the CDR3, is EADIYQTPRYLVIGTGKKITLECSQTMGHDKMYWYQQDPGMELHLIHYSYGVNSTEKGDLSSESTVSRIRTEHFPLTLESARPSHTSQYLCATGLAGQETQYFGPGTRLLVL.

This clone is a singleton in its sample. CDR3 residues: CASSTLGEGKGLVGYTF. In DNA form, the CDR3 reads TGTGCCAGCAGTACACTAGGGGAGGGCAAGGGTCTGGTTGGCTACACCTTC. This chain joins TRBV28 and TRBJ1-2, with D tentatively TRBD1 (5 bases). V was shortened by 5 bases and J by 7 bases, with 26 bases between the two germline ends. The CDR3 sequence is 17 residues long. The V gene's germline CDR1 is MDHEN and CDR2 SYDVKM.

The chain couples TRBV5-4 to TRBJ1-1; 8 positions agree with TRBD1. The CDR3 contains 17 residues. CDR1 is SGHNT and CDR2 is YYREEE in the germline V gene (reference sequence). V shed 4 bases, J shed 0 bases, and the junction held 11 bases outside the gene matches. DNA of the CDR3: TGTGCCAGCAGCCCGGGCGGACAGGGAGCTATGAACACTGAAGCTTTCTTT. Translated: CASSPGGQGAMNTEAFF.